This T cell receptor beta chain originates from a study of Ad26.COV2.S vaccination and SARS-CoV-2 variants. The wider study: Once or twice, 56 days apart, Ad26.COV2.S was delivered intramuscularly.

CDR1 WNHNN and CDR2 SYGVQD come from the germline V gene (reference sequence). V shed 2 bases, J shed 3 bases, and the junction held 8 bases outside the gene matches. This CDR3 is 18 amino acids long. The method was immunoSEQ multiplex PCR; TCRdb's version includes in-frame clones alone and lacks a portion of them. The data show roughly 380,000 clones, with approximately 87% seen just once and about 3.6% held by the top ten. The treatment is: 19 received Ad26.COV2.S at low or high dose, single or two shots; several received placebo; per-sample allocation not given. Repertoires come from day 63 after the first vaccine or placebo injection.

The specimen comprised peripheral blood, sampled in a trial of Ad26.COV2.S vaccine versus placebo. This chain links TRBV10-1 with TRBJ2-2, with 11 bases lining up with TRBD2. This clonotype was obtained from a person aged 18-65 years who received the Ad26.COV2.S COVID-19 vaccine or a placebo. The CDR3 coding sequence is TGCGCCAGCAGTGAGCATCCTAGCGGGGGGCCGTACACCGGGGAGCTGTTTTTT. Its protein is CASSEHPSGGPYTGELFF.